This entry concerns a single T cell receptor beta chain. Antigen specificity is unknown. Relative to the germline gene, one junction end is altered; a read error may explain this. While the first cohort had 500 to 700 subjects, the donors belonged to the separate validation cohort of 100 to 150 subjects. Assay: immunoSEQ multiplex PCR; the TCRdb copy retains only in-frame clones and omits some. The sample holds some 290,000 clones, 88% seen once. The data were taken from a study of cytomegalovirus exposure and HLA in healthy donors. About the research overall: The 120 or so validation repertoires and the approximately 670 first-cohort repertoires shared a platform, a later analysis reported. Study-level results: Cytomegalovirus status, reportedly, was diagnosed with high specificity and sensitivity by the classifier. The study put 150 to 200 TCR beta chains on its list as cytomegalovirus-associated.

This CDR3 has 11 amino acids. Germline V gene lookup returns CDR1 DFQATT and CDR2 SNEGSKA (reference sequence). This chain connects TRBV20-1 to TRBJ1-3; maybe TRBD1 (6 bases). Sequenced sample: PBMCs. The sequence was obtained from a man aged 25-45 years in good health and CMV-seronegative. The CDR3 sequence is CSARRTESISF. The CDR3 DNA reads TGCAGTGCTCGACGGACAGAGTCAATTTCATTT.